These 23 T cell receptor beta chains were all obtained from the same sample, sequenced in a study of molecular identifiers for immune sequencing clone quantification. Using its own MiXCR run on the PCR reads, TCRdb lists one record per CDR3 protein. Altogether around 460,000 distinct CDR3 sequences are present, 25% being singletons, with the ten largest covering around 0.78%. The source material was naive CD8+ T cells from blood, with Jurkat cell RNA spiked in. The subset is: FACS-sorted CD8+CD4-CCR7+CD45RA+ naive T cells. The source of these receptors is a human donor in good health. Some libraries in this study had Jurkat cell RNA spiked in.

V is TRBV19 and J is TRBJ1-5, with unresolved D. CDR1 LNHDA and CDR2 SQIVND come from the germline V gene (reference sequence). The germline V and J ends were trimmed by 6 bases and 0 bases, with 12 bases remaining between them. CDR3 size: 15 residues. The CDR3 DNA is TGTGCCAGTAGCAGCTCAGTTTATAGCAATCAGCCCCAGCATTTT. This gives the protein CASSSSVYSNQPQHF. The whole variable domain, remainder taken from reference TRBV19 and TRBJ1-5, is DGGITQSPKYLFRKEGQNVTLSCEQNLNHDAMYWYRQDPGQGLRLIYYSQIVNDFQKGDIAEGYSVSREKKESFPLTVTSAQKNPTAFYLCASSSSVYSNQPQHFGDGTRLSIL.

In its sample, this clonotype was seen many times. The V call is TRBV5-1, the J call TRBJ2-7; the match to TRBD2 covers 7 bases. The trim removed 4 bases at V and 3 bases at J, leaving 10 bases unmatched. Germline V gives CDR1 SGHRS, CDR2 YFSETQ. This CDR3 contains 15 residues. The CDR3 DNA reads as TGCGCCAGCAGCCCCGTCAAGAGCGGGATCTACGAGCAGTACTTC. Its translation is CASSPVKSGIYEQYF.

In this sample, this clonotype turned up a few times. The chain is built from TRBV2 and TRBJ1-4; 7 bases are shared with TRBD1. Looked up from germline, CDR1 is SNHLY and CDR2 is FYNNEI. J lost 0 bases, V lost 2 bases, and 6 bases had no gene match. The length of the CDR3 is 17 residues. The CDR3 here is CASSELDRTATNEKLFF. The CDR3 DNA is TGTGCCAGCAGTGAACTGGACAGGACTGCAACTAATGAAAAACTGTTTTTT.

The chain links TRBV6-2 or TRBV6-3 to TRBJ1-1; D unclear. V was clipped by 0 bases and J by 1 base, with 12 bases between them. The germline CDR1 and CDR2 sequences are MNHEY and SVGEGT. The CDR3 totals 16 residues. As DNA, the CDR3 is TGTGCCAGCAGTTACTCGATTCTCGGCAGGAACACTGAAGCTTTCTTT. Its translation is CASSYSILGRNTEAFF.

This chain links TRBV19 with TRBJ1-5, with 8 bases lining up with TRBD1. CDR3 length: 15 amino acids. Trimming removed 7 bases from V and 7 bases from J; junction bases left unmatched: 12. CDR1 and CDR2 from the germline V gene are LNHDA and SQIVND (reference sequence). This CDR3 reads CASNPGTGEGQPQHF. The DNA for the CDR3 is TGTGCCAGTAATCCGGGGACAGGAGAGGGGCAGCCCCAGCATTTT.

In nucleotides, the CDR3 is TGTGCCAGCAGCTTATTGAGCGGGGGATTAGATACGCAGTATTTT. Its protein is CASSLLSGGLDTQYF. The chain employs TRBV7-9 and TRBJ2-3; 8 bases are a match to TRBD2. Germline assignment: CDR1 SEHNR and CDR2 FQNEAQ (reference sequence). The CDR3 length is 15 residues. Unmatched junction bases numbered 6, after V lost 2 bases and J lost 5 bases.

This clonotype was counted many times. The rearrangement uses TRBV7-8 and TRBJ2-4, with D possibly matching TRBD2 (5 bases). V lost 5 bases and J 3 bases, leaving 14 bases between the germline ends. The CDR3 runs 15 residues. CDR1 SGHVS and CDR2 FQNEAQ come from the germline V gene. CDR3 loop: CASSHQTSGKNIQYF. DNA of the CDR3: TGTGCCAGCAGCCACCAAACTAGTGGCAAAAACATTCAGTACTTC.

Note on this clonotype: A much larger clone differs from this one at a single base, so this may be a read error. The conserved final phenylalanine or tryptophan is absent from the CDR3, which likely points to a read error. The CDR3 nucleotides read TGTGCCAGCAGCTTAGTGTCGGGGGCAATATCCTACAATGAGCAGTTCGTC. Translated, it gives CASSLVSGAISYNEQFV. The genes are TRBV7-6 and TRBJ2-5; D tentatively reads TRBD1 or TRBD2 (6 bases each). The end of the DNA fits TRBJ2-1 better, so the J call may be wrong. Germline V gene lookup returns CDR1 SGHVS and CDR2 FNYEAQ. The CDR3 loop spans 17 amino acids.

This clonotype was recorded a few times. The junction departs from germline at one end; a sequencing error may be responsible. V is TRBV6-2 or TRBV6-3 and J is TRBJ1-2; possibly TRBD1 for D (5 bases). Germline V gene lookup returns CDR1 MNHEY and CDR2 SVGEGT. The CDR3 is 13 amino acids. The CDR3 is CASIGAGAYGYAF. CDR3 coding DNA: TGTGCCAGCATCGGGGCAGGTGCATATGGCTACGCCTTC.

This clonotype was recorded only once. A much larger clone lies a single base off, so this may be a read error. The V call is TRBV29-1, the J call TRBJ2-2; TRBD2 is a possible D gene (5 bases). The CDR3 totals 13 residues. Germline V gene sequence: CDR1 SQVTM, CDR2 ANQGSEA. The CDR3 nucleotides are TGCAGCGTTGAGACCGAGAACACCGGGGAGCCGTTTTTT. The encoded protein is CSVETENTGEPFF.

The gene calls are TRBV4-3 and TRBJ2-7; 7 bases fit TRBD2. CDR1 and CDR2 from the germline V gene are LGHNA and YSLEER. Losses at the gene ends were 0 bases for V and 4 bases for J; bases not matched to a gene: 6. This CDR3 spans 15 amino acids. The CDR3 here is CASSQDGLAEYEQYF. In DNA, the CDR3 is TGCGCCAGCAGCCAAGATGGGCTAGCGGAGTACGAGCAGTACTTC.

Remarks on this clonotype: A much larger clone is a single base away; this may be a read error. The V call is TRBV7-9, the J call TRBJ1-1, with 9 bases lining up with TRBD1. This CDR3 has 15 residues. Looked up from germline, CDR1 is SEHNR and CDR2 is FQNEAQ (reference sequence). Trimming took 3 bases from V and 8 from J; bases not matched to a gene: 10. DNA of the CDR3: TGTGCCAGCAGCTTGCCGACAGGGGGTGGTAGGGAAGCTTTCTTT. Its translation is CASSLPTGGGREAFF.

The table lists this clonotype with a count of one. The genes are TRBV5-1 and TRBJ2-5; TRBD1 aligns across 8 bases. From germline, CDR1 is SGHRS and CDR2 YFSETQ. V lost 4 bases, J lost 4 bases, and 18 bases stayed unmatched. CDR3 size: 18 residues. In nucleotides, the CDR3 is TGCGCCAGCAGCATCACAGGGGGATCACACTCGACACCAGAGACCCAGTACTTC. Translating gives CASSITGGSHSTPETQYF. The entire variable domain, with the rest obtained from reference TRBV5-1 and TRBJ2-5, is as follows: KAGVTQTPRYLIKTRGQQVTLSCSPISGHRSVSWYQQTPGQGLQFLFEYFSETQRNKGNFPGRFSGRQFSNSRSEMNVSTLELGDSALYLCASSITGGSHSTPETQYFGPGTRLLVL.

The chain couples TRBV9 to TRBJ2-3, with D maybe TRBD2 (6 bases). Germline CDR1 SGDLS, CDR2 YYNGEE. The CDR3 extends over 15 amino acids. Trimming left V 1 base short and J 0 bases short, with 9 bases between. The CDR3 loop is CASSVTGTSTDTQYF. In nucleotides, the CDR3 is TGTGCCAGCAGCGTAACCGGGACTAGCACAGATACGCAGTATTTT.

The chain recombines TRBV7-6 with TRBJ2-5, with D perhaps given as TRBD1 or TRBD2 (5 bases each). Germline CDR1 reads SGHVS; CDR2 reads FNYEAQ. This CDR3 contains 15 residues. The V end lost 2 bases, the J end lost 0 bases, and 10 bases lay between the germline ends. CDR3 in DNA: TGTGCCAGCAGCTTACCACTGGGGGACCAAGAGACCCAGTACTTC. Protein: CASSLPLGDQETQYF.

The chain is built from TRBV7-9 and TRBJ2-7; D is uncertain. Germline CDR1 and CDR2: SEHNR and FQNEAQ (reference sequence). The V end was cut by 1 base, the J end by 6 bases, with 13 bases between. The CDR3 loop spans 14 amino acids. The CDR3 sequence is CASSLGATLCEQYF. Written as DNA, the CDR3 is TGTGCCAGCAGCTTAGGGGCGACTCTCTGCGAGCAGTACTTC.

The chain combines TRBV20-1 with TRBJ2-7, with TRBD2 matching 8 bases. The CDR3 consists of 15 residues. The ends lost 0 bases at V and 3 bases at J; junction bases unmatched: 7. Germline V gene sequence: CDR1 DFQATT, CDR2 SNEGSKA (reference sequence). The CDR3 is CSARDWGLELYEQYF. The CDR3, as DNA: TGCAGTGCTAGAGATTGGGGACTAGAACTCTACGAGCAGTACTTC.

Comments on this clonotype: Germline is not matched at one junction end, which may reflect a read error. The chain combines TRBV29-1 with TRBJ1-1; D possibly corresponds to TRBD1 (5 bases). CDR3 length: 11 residues. Germline CDR1 SQVTM, CDR2 ANQGSEA. CDR3 residues: CSVEGVGQALF. CDR3 nucleotides: TGCAGCGTTGAAGGCGTGGGGCAAGCTTTGTTT.

This clonotype was counted a single time. This may arise from a read error, as a much more abundant clone is one base away. This chain uses TRBV24-1 with TRBJ1-1; D is unclear. Per germline, CDR1 KGHDR and CDR2 SFDVKD. CDR3 length equals 12 residues. Trimming stripped 5 bases from V and 7 bases from J, with 10 bases between. The CDR3 sequence: CATSGSKREAFF. Here the CDR3 DNA reads TGTGCCACCAGTGGTTCAAAACGTGAAGCTTTCTTT.

This clonotype occurred a few times. The chain is built from TRBV19 and TRBJ2-1, with TRBD1 matching 7 bases. CDR3 size: 13 residues. Germline CDR1 reads LNHDA; CDR2 reads SQIVND (reference sequence). Trimming removed 5 bases from V and 9 bases from J; junction bases left unmatched: 7. CDR3 nucleotides: TGTGCCAGTAGTTGGGGACAGTACGGTGAGCAGTTCTTC. It is translated as CASSWGQYGEQFF.

The chain links TRBV7-9 to TRBJ1-1; D remains unclear. V was trimmed by 7 bases and J by 2 bases, leaving 8 bases between them. Germline V gene sequence: CDR1 SEHNR, CDR2 FQNEAQ (reference sequence). The CDR3 sequence is 12 residues long. The CDR3 is CASKGLNTEAFF. The CDR3 DNA is TGTGCCAGCAAAGGACTTAACACTGAAGCTTTCTTT.

With regard to this clonotype: A much larger clonotype is one base distant, so this may be a read error. In DNA, the CDR3 is TGTGCCAGCAGTCCCACCTGGGACAGTTTGAACACTGAAGCTTTCTTT. It is translated as CASSPTWDSLNTEAFF. The chain is built from TRBV7-9 and TRBJ1-1; 7 bases align to TRBD1. CDR1 is SEHNR and CDR2 is FQNEAQ in the germline V gene (reference sequence). J lost 0 bases, V lost 6 bases, and 10 bases had no gene match. The CDR3 length is 16 residues.

This clonotype occurred a few times. This rearrangement joins TRBV7-2 to TRBJ2-7; 10 bases are a match to TRBD2. Losses at the gene ends were 7 bases for V and 2 bases for J; bases not matched to a gene: 11. From germline, CDR1 is SGHTA and CDR2 FQGNSA. This CDR3 region has 16 residues. As DNA, the CDR3 is TGTGCCAGCACCCCGCCCCCAACTAGCGGGGCCTACGAGCAGTACTTC. Protein sequence: CASTPPPTSGAYEQYF.